One and the same sample provided the 21 T cell receptor beta chains below, sequenced in a study of PD-L1 blockade in urothelial cancer. Here immunoSEQ multiplex PCR was the method, and the copy in TCRdb shows in-frame clones only, minus some. The data show more than 85,000 clones, about 90% seen once. This specimen consisted of PBMCs, obtained around atezolizumab (anti-PD-L1) treatment. All receptors derive from a woman older than 75 with urothelial cancer.

V gene TRBV7-9 combines with J gene TRBJ1-1; no clear D gene. This CDR3 comprises 13 residues. V gave up 2 bases and J gave up 3 bases, with 7 bases separating them. The germline V gene encodes CDR1 SEHNR and CDR2 FQNEAQ (reference sequence). CDR3 in DNA: TGTGCCAGCAGCTTATTAGCGGACACTGAAGCTTTCTTT. It codes for CASSLLADTEAFF.

The chain has TRBV6-5 and TRBJ1-1; TRBD1 might be the D (5 bases). Deletions cut 5 bases from V and 0 bases from J, with 7 bases between. This CDR3 contains 13 residues. Germline V gene data show CDR1 as MNHEY and CDR2 as SVGAGI. CDR3: CASSGAVNTEAFF. CDR3 DNA: TGTGCCAGCAGTGGGGCAGTGAACACTGAAGCTTTCTTT.

The chain combines TRBV7-9 with TRBJ2-7; TRBD1 matches at 9 bases. Germline V CDR1 and CDR2: SEHNR, FQNEAQ (reference sequence). This CDR3 spans 15 amino acids. Trimming took 6 bases from V and 4 from J; bases not matched to a gene: 10. In DNA form, the CDR3 reads TGTGCCAGCAGACCCGGACAGGGGCCTGTGTACGAGCAGTACTTC. It translates to CASRPGQGPVYEQYF. The full variable domain, rest sourced from reference TRBV7-9 and TRBJ2-7, is DTGVSQNPRHKITKRGQNVTFRCDPISEHNRLYWYRQTLGQGPEFLTYFQNEAQLEKSRLLSDRFSAERPKGSFSTLEIQRTEQGDSAMYLCASRPGQGPVYEQYFGPGTRLTVT.

V gene TRBV2 combines with J gene TRBJ2-1, with D maybe TRBD2 (5 bases). The CDR3 spans 11 residues. Trimming stripped 8 bases from V and 4 bases from J, with 6 bases between. Germline lookup yields CDR1 SNHLY and CDR2 FYNNEI. CDR3 bases: TGTGCCAGCCGGAGGTACAATGAGCAGTTCTTC. This translates into CASRRYNEQFF.

The chain couples TRBV28 to TRBJ2-3; D gene unclear. The CDR3 has 18 amino acids. Germline CDR1 MDHEN, CDR2 SYDVKM. With 3 bases removed from V and 0 bases from J, the gap between germline ends came to 19 bases. This CDR3 is CASSFDFGDLISTDTQYF. The CDR3 region has the DNA TGTGCCAGCAGTTTCGATTTCGGAGACCTCATTAGCACAGATACGCAGTATTTT.

V gene TRBV6-5 combines with J gene TRBJ1-3, with D maybe TRBD1 (6 bases). The CDR3 is 15 amino acids. Trimming shortened V by 2 bases and J by 0 bases, and 8 bases separated the two germline ends. CDR1 and CDR2 (germline): MNHEY, SVGAGI. This chain's CDR3 is CASSYNRASGNTIYF. Written as DNA, the CDR3 is TGTGCCAGCAGTTACAACAGGGCCTCTGGAAACACCATATATTTT.

The rearrangement joins TRBV7-6 to TRBJ1-5; D is uncertain. V dropped 1 base and J dropped 2 bases, with 9 bases sitting between them. Germline CDR1 is SGHVS and CDR2 is FNYEAQ. The CDR3 is 15 residues long. For the CDR3, the DNA is TGTGCCAGCAGCTTAGGAACCGGTGGCAATCAGCCCCAGCATTTT. It is translated as CASSLGTGGNQPQHF. Variable domain in full (rest from reference TRBV7-6 and TRBJ1-5): GAGVSQSPRYKVTKRGQDVALRCDPISGHVSLYWYRQALGQGPEFLTYFNYEAQQDKSGLPNDRFSAERPEGSISTLTIQRTEQRDSAMYRCASSLGTGGNQPQHFGDGTRLSIL.

The chain uses TRBV28 and TRBJ1-1; TRBD1 matches 7 bases. Losses at the gene ends were 8 bases for V and 5 bases for J; bases not matched to a gene: 11. The CDR3 runs 14 residues. Germline V gene lookup returns CDR1 MDHEN and CDR2 SYDVKM. The CDR3 DNA follows: TGTGCCAGCTTTTTTTCGACAGGGCAAACTGAAGCTTTCTTT. As protein: CASFFSTGQTEAFF.

V is TRBV28 and J is TRBJ2-2; D is uncertain. The V gene lost 6 bases and the J gene lost 5 bases, with 10 bases spanning the gap. There are 13 residues in the CDR3. CDR1 MDHEN and CDR2 SYDVKM come from the germline V gene. CDR3 nucleotides: TGTGCCAGCAGGCTCTCTAGAACCGGGGAGCTGTTTTTT. It yields the protein CASRLSRTGELFF.

The chain links TRBV28 to TRBJ2-7, with 7 positions matching TRBD2. Germline CDR1 is MDHEN and CDR2 is SYDVKM. The CDR3 has 14 residues. The trim removed 1 base at V and 4 bases at J, leaving 4 bases unmatched. The CDR3 spells CASSLFWREYEQYF. For the CDR3, the DNA is TGTGCCAGCAGTTTATTTTGGCGGGAGTACGAGCAGTACTTC.

Points on this clone: Within the sample, other DNA sequences also encode this same CDR3. V usage is TRBV7-3 and J usage is TRBJ1-2, with a possible D match to TRBD1 (6 bases). CDR3 length: 13 residues. CDR1 and CDR2 (germline): SGHTA, FQGTGA. Trimming removed 5 bases at V and 2 bases at J, with 9 bases between. CDR3 region: CASSPDRNYGYTF. The CDR3 DNA reads as TGTGCCAGCAGCCCGGACAGAAACTATGGCTACACCTTC.

This clone was recorded once. The chain employs TRBV19 and TRBJ1-2; 7 positions agree with TRBD1. Germline V lookup: CDR1 LNHDA, CDR2 SQIVND (reference sequence). The CDR3 runs to 14 residues. V shed 7 bases and J 4 bases; nucleotides not matched to a gene: 9. The CDR3 DNA is TGTGCCAGTACGTCTATTGGGACAGTCTATGGCTACACCTTC. Residues: CASTSIGTVYGYTF.

The V call is TRBV13, the J call TRBJ2-3; TRBD1 aligns across 9 bases. This CDR3 has 17 residues. Germline V gene data show CDR1 as PRHDT and CDR2 as FYEKMQ (reference sequence). V was clipped by 4 bases and J by 4 bases; unmatched bases: 12. The CDR3 here is CASSSTGGLSLADTQYF. In DNA, the CDR3 is TGTGCCAGCAGCTCTACAGGGGGCTTATCGTTAGCAGATACGCAGTATTTT. The entire variable domain, with the rest obtained from reference TRBV13 and TRBJ2-3, is as follows: AAGVIQSPRHLIKEKRETATLKCYPIPRHDTVYWYQQGPGQDPQFLISFYEKMQSDKGSIPDRFSAQQFSDYHSELNMSSLELGDSALYFCASSSTGGLSLADTQYFGPGTRLTVL.

The chain is built from TRBV2 and TRBJ2-1; TRBD2 matches at 11 bases. CDR1 is SNHLY, CDR2 FYNNEI, per germline. Trimming removed 5 bases from V and 0 bases from J; junction bases left unmatched: 9. The CDR3 consists of 18 residues. The CDR3 spells CASSTGTSGPLSYNEQFF. The CDR3 region has the DNA TGTGCCAGCAGTACCGGGACTAGCGGTCCCCTCTCCTACAATGAGCAGTTCTTC.

The rearrangement joins TRBV7-6 to TRBJ1-1; D is unresolved. V lost 5 bases, J lost 1 base, and 11 bases lay in between. Per germline, CDR1 SGHVS and CDR2 FNYEAQ. The CDR3 is 14 residues long. CDR3 sequence reads: CASSVGRENTEAFF. In DNA, the CDR3 is TGTGCCAGCAGCGTCGGACGGGAGAACACTGAAGCTTTCTTT.

This clone was picked up a small number of times. CDR3 loop: CASSLAGGMAQYF. In nucleotides, the CDR3 is TGTGCCAGCAGTTTGGCGGGCGGCATGGCGCAGTATTTT. This chain uses TRBV27 with TRBJ2-3, with D possibly being TRBD2 (5 bases). CDR1 and CDR2 from the germline V gene are MNHEY and SMNVEV (reference sequence). The CDR3 spans 13 residues. V lost 3 bases and J lost 10, with 14 bases in between.

J is TRBJ1-3 and V is TRBV19, with D hard to call. V dropped 6 bases and J dropped 4 bases, with 10 bases sitting between them. The CDR3 contains 13 residues. CDR1 and CDR2 from the germline V gene are LNHDA and SQIVND (reference sequence). Here the CDR3 reads CASSGSSGNTIYF. In DNA form, the CDR3 reads TGTGCCAGTAGCGGGTCTTCAGGAAACACCATATATTTT.

The V and J genes are TRBV28 and TRBJ1-2; 10 positions match TRBD1. The V gene's germline CDR1 is MDHEN and CDR2 SYDVKM. The CDR3 covers 13 residues. Trimming took 6 bases from V and 7 from J; bases not matched to a gene: 5. CDR3 sequence: CASRRQGARGYTF. The CDR3 DNA reads as TGTGCCAGCAGACGACAGGGGGCTCGTGGCTACACCTTC.

The CDR3 DNA sequence: TGTGCCAGCAGTGCGCCGGCCCCGGGACAGCCTCCGCAGTACTTC. Translating gives CASSAPAPGQPPQYF. The chain is built from TRBV28 and TRBJ2-7, with 7 bases that match TRBD1. This CDR3 contains 15 residues. Looked up from germline, CDR1 is MDHEN and CDR2 is SYDVKM. With V trimmed by 5 bases and J by 9 bases, 16 bases remained unmatched.

The chain has TRBV5-1 and TRBJ1-1; 7 bases align to TRBD1. The CDR3 consists of 16 residues. The trim removed 1 base at V and 1 base at J, leaving 7 bases unmatched. From germline, CDR1 is SGHRS and CDR2 YFSETQ. CDR3 sequence (DNA): TGCGCCAGCAGCTTGAGGACAGGAGGGTCGAACACTGAAGCTTTCTTT. This translates into CASSLRTGGSNTEAFF.

J is TRBJ2-7 and V is TRBV28; 7 bases agree with TRBD1. There are 13 residues in the CDR3. Trimming cost V 6 bases and J 3 bases; bases outside gene matches: 5. Germline V lookup: CDR1 MDHEN, CDR2 SYDVKM. CDR3 in amino acids: CASSQGQLYEQYF. The DNA for the CDR3 is TGTGCCAGCAGCCAGGGACAGCTCTACGAGCAGTACTTC. The whole variable domain, remainder taken from reference TRBV28 and TRBJ2-7, is DVKVTQSSRYLVKRTGEKVFLECVQDMDHENMFWYRQDPGLGLRLIYFSYDVKMKEKGDIPEGYSVSREKKERFSLILESASTNQTSMYLCASSQGQLYEQYFGPGTRLTVT.